A selection of T cell receptor beta chains follows, all from one sample in a study of blood T cell repertoires in COVID-19. Assay used: immunoSEQ multiplex PCR; TCRdb lists only in-frame clones, some missing. This sample carries about 430,000 clones, roughly 90% of them seen once, and the ten largest clones take roughly 1.4%. The sequencing input was PBMCs or T cells enriched from blood (not recorded which). All receptors derive from a woman under 30 who had been exposed to COVID-19. Both conserved end residues are part of each CDR3. D genes are given only for firm matches. Size is omitted from some rows. Given values are once, few, many or a class for expanded clones.

size | J | D | V | CDR3 | DNA
few | TRBJ2-2 | . | TRBV4-3 | CASSQEGTWNTGELFF | TGCGCCAGCAGCCAAGAGGGGACTTGGAACACCGGGGAGCTGTTTTTT
. | TRBJ2-3 | TRBD1 | TRBV18 | CASSPNSGQEGDTQYF | TGTGCCAGCTCACCGAATTCGGGACAGGAGGGAGATACGCAGTATTTT
. | TRBJ1-5 | . | TRBV5-1 | CASSEGVRGPQHF | TGCGCCAGCAGCGAGGGGGTCCGGGGGCCCCAGCATTTT
. | TRBJ2-5 | TRBD1 | TRBV30 | CAWDRGPQETQYF | TGTGCCTGGGACAGGGGGCCTCAAGAGACCCAGTACTTC
. | TRBJ1-1 | TRBD1 | TRBV29-1 | CSVEADRGLEWSTEAFF | TGCAGCGTTGAAGCGGACAGGGGCCTCGAGTGGAGCACTGAAGCTTTCTTT
. | TRBJ2-2 | TRBD2 | TRBV4-3 | CASSQEGTNPLYTGELFF | TGCGCCAGCAGCCAAGAAGGGACTAACCCCCTCTACACCGGGGAGCTGTTTTTT
. | TRBJ2-7 | . | TRBV28 | CAGRGHSSYEQYF | TGTGCGGGTCGGGGACATAGCTCCTACGAGCAGTACTTC
few | TRBJ2-7 | . | TRBV18 | CASSPGTVSSEGTWQYF | TGTGCCAGCTCTCCCGGGACTGTATCTTCAGAGGGTACGTGGCAGTACTTC
. | TRBJ2-7 | TRBD1 | TRBV4-1 | CASSQHPDRGYEQYF | TGCGCCAGCAGCCAACATCCGGACAGGGGGTACGAGCAGTACTTC
. | TRBJ2-7 | . | TRBV4-3 | CASSQEVTGVPYEQYF | TGCGCCAGCAGCCAAGAGGTGACGGGGGTACCCTACGAGCAGTACTTC
. | TRBJ2-1 | TRBD1 | TRBV5-1 | CASSTGQGVAEQFF | TGCGCCAGCAGCACCGGACAGGGAGTAGCTGAGCAGTTCTTC
few | TRBJ2-2 | TRBD2 | TRBV7-3 | CASSAGLANTGELFF | TGTGCCAGCAGCGCAGGACTAGCGAACACCGGGGAGCTGTTTTTT